A single sample is the source of the 21 T cell receptor beta chains below, sequenced in a study of identical twins. TCRdb redid the calling of the 5' RACE reads with MiXCR, one entry per CDR3 protein. Counted here are approximately 530,000 distinct CDR3 sequences, more than 20% occurring once; the ten biggest clones make up 0.4% to 0.6%. These data also featured in a second study, about yellow fever vaccine responses in identical twins.

The sequencing input was CD4+ T cells sorted from blood. The source is a woman between 18 and 29 years old in good health.

This clonotype came up many times. V gene TRBV15 combines with J gene TRBJ1-1; D perhaps matches TRBD1 (5 bases). The germline CDR1 and CDR2 sequences are LNHNV and YYDKDF (reference sequence). CDR3 length equals 14 residues. V was shortened by 0 bases and J by 4 bases, with 9 bases between the two germline ends. The CDR3 bases are TGTGCCACCAGCAGAGATATGGGGGGCACTGAAGCTTTCTTT. It yields the protein CATSRDMGGTEAFF.

This clonotype has just a few counts. V usage is TRBV2 and J usage is TRBJ2-3; D not resolved. This CDR3 region has 11 residues. V lost 3 bases and J lost 5, with 3 bases in between. CDR1 is SNHLY, CDR2 FYNNEI, per germline. CDR3 protein: CASSDIDTQYF. In DNA form, the CDR3 reads TGTGCCAGCAGTGACATAGATACGCAGTATTTT.

The chain joins TRBV25-1 to TRBJ2-7, with 7 bases matching TRBD2. The CDR3 is 15 residues long. Trimming took 3 bases from V and 3 from J; bases not matched to a gene: 8. Looked up from germline, CDR1 is MGHDK and CDR2 is SYGVNS. The CDR3 nucleotides read TGTGCCAGCAGTGAGGGCGGGAGTCTTTACTACGAGCAGTACTTC. Its translation: CASSEGGSLYYEQYF.

V usage is TRBV7-9 and J usage is TRBJ2-5; the match to TRBD2 covers 8 bases. The ends lost 5 bases at V and 5 bases at J; junction bases unmatched: 10. There are 15 residues in the CDR3. Germline V gene data show CDR1 as SEHNR and CDR2 as FQNEAQ (reference sequence). The DNA of the CDR3 is TGTGCCAGCAGCCCCCACGCGGGGGGAGTGGAGACCCAGTACTTC. Translating gives CASSPHAGGVETQYF.

The chain carries TRBV10-3 and TRBJ2-3, with 7 bases matching TRBD1. CDR3 length equals 17 residues. V was pared by 6 bases and J by 0 bases, with 12 bases of the junction left unmatched. Germline-derived CDR1 and CDR2 are ENHRY and SYGVKD. DNA for the CDR3: TGTGCCATCAGCGACAGGGTTTTGGGCAATAGCACAGATACGCAGTATTTT. The encoded protein is CAISDRVLGNSTDTQYF.

This clonotype has a handful of counts. This rearrangement joins TRBV20-1 to TRBJ2-7, with 8 bases fitting TRBD2. CDR1 and CDR2 from the germline V gene are DFQATT and SNEGSKA (reference sequence). After removal of 8 bases from V and 3 bases from J, the junction contained 6 bases not matched to a gene. There are 12 residues in the CDR3. The CDR3 DNA reads as TGCAGTTCGTTACTAGCGGTCTACGAGCAGTACTTC. Translation gives CSSLLAVYEQYF.

This clonotype was recorded a few times. The chain employs TRBV7-3 and TRBJ2-1; 7 nucleotides line up with TRBD2. The CDR3 loop spans 16 amino acids. V was pared by 1 base and J by 3 bases, with 6 bases of the junction left unmatched. CDR1 and CDR2 from the germline V gene are SGHTA and FQGTGA. The chain's CDR3 is CASSLIGGSVYNEQFF. The CDR3 DNA reads as TGTGCCAGCAGCTTAATAGGCGGGAGTGTCTACAATGAGCAGTTCTTC.

This clonotype was found a few times. The chain is built from TRBV12-3 or TRBV12-4 and TRBJ2-3; D is undetermined. Trimming removed 6 bases at V and 4 bases at J, with 14 bases between. The CDR3 has 14 residues. The CDR3 nucleotides are TGTGCCAGCAGCCACACTATCTCCGCAGATACGCAGTATTTT. Amino acids: CASSHTISADTQYF.

This rearrangement joins TRBV25-1 to TRBJ1-3, with D unresolved. Germline loops: CDR1 MGHDK, CDR2 SYGVNS. The V gene lost 2 bases and the J gene lost 0 bases, with 8 bases spanning the gap. This CDR3 has 15 amino acids. The CDR3 nucleotides are TGTGCCAGCAGTGAAATCGCGGGCTCTGGAAACACCATATATTTT. Translated, it gives CASSEIAGSGNTIYF. Full variable domain (missing parts from reference TRBV25-1 and TRBJ1-3): EADIYQTPRYLVIGTGKKITLECSQTMGHDKMYWYQQDPGMELHLIHYSYGVNSTEKGDLSSESTVSRIRTEHFPLTLESARPSHTSQYLCASSEIAGSGNTIYFGEGSWLTVV.

V usage is TRBV20-1 and J usage is TRBJ2-4, with 12 bases matching TRBD2. Germline CDR1 DFQATT, CDR2 SNEGSKA (reference sequence). The CDR3 consists of 21 residues. The V gene end was trimmed by 1 base and the J gene end by 0 bases; junction bases not matched to a gene: 16. CDR3 DNA sequence: TGCAGTGCTAGAGGAGAGGGGACTAGCGGGCCAAACCTTATAGCCAAAAACATTCAGTACTTC. This sequence encodes CSARGEGTSGPNLIAKNIQYF.

This clonotype was found a few times. The V and J genes are TRBV24-1 and TRBJ2-7; D remains ambiguous. The CDR3 covers 13 residues. V was cut by 4 bases and J by 9 bases, with 15 bases left in between. In germline, CDR1 is KGHDR, CDR2 SFDVKD. CDR3 residues: CATSDRMASWQYF. The DNA for the CDR3 is TGTGCCACCAGTGACCGAATGGCATCGTGGCAGTACTTC.

V gene TRBV7-9 combines with J gene TRBJ1-1; D is undetermined. Germline V gene sequence: CDR1 SEHNR, CDR2 FQNEAQ (reference sequence). The germline V and J ends were trimmed by 2 bases and 4 bases, with 11 bases remaining between them. The CDR3 is made up of 14 amino acids. CDR3 coding DNA: TGTGCCAGCAGCTTAACAGATGTGGCCACTGAAGCTTTCTTT. This translates into CASSLTDVATEAFF. Full variable domain (remainder filled in from reference TRBV7-9 and TRBJ1-1): DTGVSQNPRHKITKRGQNVTFRCDPISEHNRLYWYRQTLGQGPEFLTYFQNEAQLEKSRLLSDRFSAERPKGSFSTLEIQRTEQGDSAMYLCASSLTDVATEAFFGQGTRLTVV.

J is TRBJ1-6 and V is TRBV12-3 or TRBV12-4, with D perhaps matching TRBD1 (6 bases). The CDR3 length is 14 residues. V lost 6 bases, J lost 11 bases, and 17 bases lay in between. The CDR3 loop reads CASSLRDMTAPLHF. Written as DNA, the CDR3 is TGTGCCAGCAGCCTCCGGGACATGACCGCACCCCTCCACTTT.

The sample holds a few counts of this clonotype. The chain is built from TRBV7-9 and TRBJ2-5; TRBD1 matches 7 bases. In germline, CDR1 is SEHNR, CDR2 FQNEAQ (reference sequence). This CDR3 region has 14 residues. With 3 bases clipped from V and 5 bases from J, the junction kept 6 bases outside the gene matches. CDR3 in amino acids: CASSFSTGSETQYF. The CDR3 DNA sequence: TGTGCCAGCAGCTTCTCGACAGGGTCGGAGACCCAGTACTTC.

The V call is TRBV12-3 or TRBV12-4, the J call TRBJ1-1, with D unclear. The CDR3 runs 14 residues. The V end lost 7 bases, the J end lost 1 base, and 13 bases lay between the germline ends. CDR3 DNA sequence: TGTGCCAGCACTCCATGGGGTACGAACACTGAAGCTTTCTTT. The encoded protein is CASTPWGTNTEAFF.

This sequence joins TRBV27 and TRBJ2-7, with D perhaps matching TRBD1 (5 bases). Deletions cut 5 bases from V and 1 base from J, with 12 bases between. Germline V lookup: CDR1 MNHEY, CDR2 SMNVEV (reference sequence). The CDR3 has 14 amino acids. CDR3 protein: CASSPNTGSYEQYV. The CDR3 coding sequence is TGTGCCAGCAGTCCGAACACAGGATCCTACGAGCAGTACGTC.

J is TRBJ2-7 and V is TRBV6-1; 8 positions match TRBD2. CDR1 MNHNS and CDR2 SASEGT come from the germline V gene. The CDR3 has 14 residues. DNA for the CDR3: TGTGCCAGCAGCCCCGGGGGGGGGTTCTACGATCAGTACGTC. As protein: CASSPGGGFYDQYV.

This clonotype was seen at least ten times. V usage is TRBV18 and J usage is TRBJ2-3; no clear D gene. V lost 8 bases and J 5 bases, leaving 11 bases between the germline ends. The CDR3 contains 12 residues. The germline V gene has CDR1 KGHSH and CDR2 LQKENI. CDR3 amino acids: CASSPGLDTQYF. In DNA form, the CDR3 reads TGTGCCAGCAGTCCCGGTTTAGATACGCAGTATTTT.

This clonotype was detected ten times or more. The chain is built from TRBV7-8 and TRBJ2-2; possibly TRBD2 for D (5 bases). The CDR3 extends over 14 amino acids. Deletions cut 1 base from V and 5 bases from J, with 8 bases between. Per the germline V gene, CDR1 is SGHVS and CDR2 is FQNEAQ. CDR3 sequence (DNA): TGTGCCAGCAGCTTAGTGGAGGTTACCGGGGAGCTGTTTTTT. This codes for CASSLVEVTGELFF. The full variable domain, completed using reference TRBV7-8 and TRBJ2-2, is GAGVSQSPRYKVAKRGQDVALRCDPISGHVSLFWYQQALGQGPEFLTYFQNEAQLDKSGLPSDRFFAERPEGSVSTLKIQRTQQEDSAVYLCASSLVEVTGELFFGEGSRLTVL.

The rearrangement joins TRBV3-1 to TRBJ2-4; no firm D call. V was pared by 3 bases and J by 0 bases, with 9 bases between. This CDR3 spans 15 amino acids. Germline V lookup: CDR1 LGHDT, CDR2 YNNKEL (reference sequence). The CDR3 DNA reads as TGTGCCAGCAGCCAGGCGAATACAGCCAAAAACATTCAGTACTTC. Translated: CASSQANTAKNIQYF.

This clonotype was observed a handful of times. The rearrangement uses TRBV12-3 or TRBV12-4 and TRBJ2-1; a possible D gene is TRBD2 (6 bases). The CDR3 runs to 15 residues. Trimming removed 8 bases from V and 0 bases from J, with 14 bases in between. The CDR3 sequence: CASFPSDSSYNEQFF. Written as DNA, the CDR3 is TGTGCCAGCTTCCCTAGCGACAGCTCCTACAATGAGCAGTTCTTC.